This T cell receptor (beta chain) was sequenced in a study of early T cells in non-severe SARS-CoV-2 infection. Germline V gene lookup returns CDR1 MNHNY and CDR2 SVGAGI (reference sequence). CDR3 length: 17 amino acids. V was pared by 6 bases and J by 2 bases, with 11 bases of the junction left unmatched. Individually, cDNA molecules had unique molecular identifiers attached to them. MiXCR, applied by TCRdb to the 5' RACE reads, yields one record per CDR3 protein. Counted here are over 30,000 distinct CDR3 sequences, 6% to 9.5% occurring once; the ten biggest clones make up 9.5% to 15%. The chain combines TRBV6-6 with TRBJ2-1; 9 positions match TRBD1. The receptor was isolated from an adult who was a healthcare worker with PCR-confirmed SARS-CoV-2 infection or an uninfected control (not recorded which). The starting material was whole blood, obtained at baseline. CDR3 sequence: CASRDPSRDRAYNEQFF. Here the CDR3 DNA reads TGTGCCAGCAGGGACCCAAGCCGGGACAGGGCCTACAATGAGCAGTTCTTC.